This note documents a single T cell receptor (beta chain) sequence. The antigen is not known. The length of the CDR3 is 12 residues. CDR1 MDHEN and CDR2 SYDVKM come from the germline V gene. V was pared by 7 bases and J by 4 bases, with 10 bases between. The data originate from a study of persistence of HIV-infected CD4 T cells. Study details: Donors were ART-treated; their CMV- and Gag-responding CD4+ T cells were isolated. Study-wide findings and caveats: Antigen-responding cells were enriched for degenerate expanded CDR3beta sequences. TCR analyses could not target the rare provirus-carrying CMV-responding cells. Compared with CD3/CD28-stimulated cells, CMV- and Gag-responding cells showed lower TCRbeta richness.

An overlapping HIV-1 Gag peptide pool stimulated these cells at 0.95 to 1 ug/peptide/mL. CD40L/CD69 double-negative CD45RO-high memory CD4+ T cells were collected. Sequencing used immunoSEQ version 4 in survey mode. Some clones are missing from TCRdb's copy, which holds only in-frame ones; the method was immunoSEQ multiplex PCR. Of 38,000 or so clones listed, more than 75% were seen once; the top ten hold 5.4%. The sequence was collected from an adult with HIV. The donor label of this sample is uncertain. The specimen was cultured CD4+ T cells from PBMCs, collected from a patient who received antiretroviral therapy. This chain connects TRBV28 to TRBJ1-2; D perhaps matches TRBD1 (5 bases). The CDR3 DNA is TGTGCCAGCAACAGGATACTCTATGGCTACACCTTC. This sequence encodes CASNRILYGYTF.